The 26 T cell receptor beta chains below all came from one sample that was sequenced in a study of CD8 T cells in ankylosing spondylitis. Broader study findings: Ankylosing spondylitis blood appeared to be characterized by a TCR beta motif of eight highly homologous variants.

One entry per CDR3 protein, called by TCRdb with MiXCR from the 5' RACE reads. The data show about 800,000 distinct CDR3 sequences, with about 12% seen just once and less than 0.65% held by the top ten. Their recognized antigens are unknown. The source material was blood, either unsorted or a sorted T cell fraction (not recorded which). The receptors were sampled from a male donor with ankylosing spondylitis.

This sequence joins TRBV20-1 and TRBJ1-1; D unclear. The V gene lost 1 base and the J gene lost 1 base, with 4 bases spanning the gap. CDR3 length equals 12 residues. In germline, CDR1 is DFQATT, CDR2 SNEGSKA (reference sequence). The CDR3 DNA is TGCAGTGCTAGAGCAACGAACACTGAAGCTTTCTTT. This translates into CSARATNTEAFF.

This clonotype was recorded at least ten times. This sequence joins TRBV7-6 and TRBJ2-3, with TRBD1 as a possible D gene (6 bases). The CDR3 spans 15 residues. Germline CDR1 and CDR2: SGHVS and FNYEAQ. V was clipped by 4 bases and J by 0 bases, with 11 bases between them. CDR3 amino acids: CASSSRDISTDTQYF. The CDR3 nucleotides are TGTGCCAGCAGCTCTCGGGACATCAGCACAGATACGCAGTATTTT.

This clonotype was detected only a few times. The genes are TRBV20-1 and TRBJ1-5, with D perhaps matching TRBD1 (5 bases). V was pared by 6 bases and J by 5 bases, with 11 bases between. The CDR3 is 12 amino acids. Germline CDR1 DFQATT, CDR2 SNEGSKA (reference sequence). CDR3 coding DNA: TGCAGTGCCCTGGGGGGGGATCAGCCCCAGCATTTT. This encodes CSALGGDQPQHF.

This clonotype was seen a handful of times. The J gene is TRBJ1-2, the V gene TRBV7-3; D is unresolved. This CDR3 is 11 amino acids long. V dropped 0 bases and J dropped 14 bases, with 10 bases sitting between them. Germline assignment: CDR1 SGHTA and CDR2 FQGTGA. In DNA form, the CDR3 reads TGTGCCAGCAGCTTAACGTTAAGGCCAACCTTC. Encoded protein: CASSLTLRPTF.

The rearrangement joins TRBV18 to TRBJ1-3; D is unclear. Germline V gene sequence: CDR1 KGHSH, CDR2 LQKENI. The CDR3 has 15 residues. V shed 4 bases and J shed 0 bases, with 10 bases lying between them. The CDR3 sequence: CASSLSVSSGNTIYF. The DNA of the CDR3 is TGTGCCAGCTCACTTTCAGTGTCCTCTGGAAACACCATATATTTT.

This chain joins TRBV10-3 and TRBJ2-7, with 7 bases that match TRBD1. This CDR3 has 12 residues. J was trimmed by 2 bases and V by 10 bases; bases with no gene match: 5. Germline CDR1 is ENHRY and CDR2 is SYGVKD. The CDR3 here is CATRQGAYEQYF. As DNA, the CDR3 is TGTGCCACCCGACAGGGAGCCTACGAGCAGTACTTC.

A few counts support this clonotype. The chain recombines TRBV15 with TRBJ2-1; 7 bases line up with TRBD2. Germline values: CDR1 LNHNV, CDR2 YYDKDF (reference sequence). V shed 1 base, J shed 6 bases, and the junction held 9 bases outside the gene matches. CDR3 length: 16 amino acids. The CDR3 coding sequence is TGTGCCACCAGCAGAGGCTACGGACTAGAGTCCAATGAGCAGTTCTTC. Protein: CATSRGYGLESNEQFF.

J is TRBJ2-3 and V is TRBV19; D ambiguous. CDR1 and CDR2 (germline): LNHDA, SQIVND (reference sequence). Deletions cut 5 bases from V and 5 bases from J, with 11 bases between. There are 13 residues in the CDR3. CDR3 DNA sequence: TGTGCCAGTAGTGCCAAATTCGGAGATACGCAGTATTTT. It codes for CASSAKFGDTQYF.

The chain is built from TRBV5-1 and TRBJ2-3; D uncertain. Trimming cost V 5 bases and J 2 bases, with 12 bases left between them. The CDR3 runs to 14 residues. CDR1 and CDR2 from the germline V gene are SGHRS and YFSETQ. The CDR3, as DNA: TGCGCCAGCAGACCAGTAACGAACACAGATACGCAGTATTTT. Encoded protein: CASRPVTNTDTQYF.

Only a few counts were recorded for this clonotype. The rearrangement uses TRBV5-5 and TRBJ2-1; 10 positions agree with TRBD2. In germline, CDR1 is SGHKS, CDR2 YYEKEE (reference sequence). The ends lost 2 bases at V and 3 bases at J; junction bases unmatched: 2. The CDR3 is 15 amino acids. CDR3 in amino acids: CASSFLAGDYNEQFF. The CDR3 region has the DNA TGTGCCAGCAGCTTCCTAGCGGGAGACTACAATGAGCAGTTCTTC.

This clonotype was picked up a small number of times. V gene TRBV28 combines with J gene TRBJ2-2; 9 bases agree with TRBD2. V shed 5 bases and J 9 bases; nucleotides not matched to a gene: 7. This CDR3 comprises 14 residues. In germline, CDR1 is MDHEN, CDR2 SYDVKM. In DNA form, the CDR3 reads TGTGCCAGCAGTCCCCGGCGGGAGGGGTGGGAGCTGTTTTTT. Translation gives CASSPRREGWELFF.

V usage is TRBV20-1 and J usage is TRBJ2-7, with 7 bases identical to TRBD1. Germline loops: CDR1 DFQATT, CDR2 SNEGSKA (reference sequence). This CDR3 comprises 16 residues. With V trimmed by 0 bases and J by 0 bases, 8 bases remained unmatched. This CDR3 reads CSAREGQPQSSYEQYF. Written as DNA, the CDR3 is TGCAGTGCTAGAGAGGGACAGCCACAGAGCTCCTACGAGCAGTACTTC.

The gene calls are TRBV10-3 and TRBJ2-1; a possible D gene is TRBD2 (8 bases). Germline V lookup: CDR1 ENHRY, CDR2 SYGVKD. The CDR3 length is 16 residues. Trimming stripped 6 bases from V and 1 base from J, with 16 bases between. The CDR3 DNA reads TGTGCCATCAGCGGGAGGGGGCAAGGGTCCTACAATGAGCAGTTCTTC. This sequence encodes CAISGRGQGSYNEQFF.

This clonotype showed up many times. The chain has TRBV20-1 and TRBJ2-7; D is undetermined. Trimming removed 3 bases from V and 5 bases from J, with 14 bases in between. This CDR3 is 13 amino acids long. Germline values: CDR1 DFQATT, CDR2 SNEGSKA (reference sequence). This CDR3 is CSASLRALDEQYF. For the CDR3, the DNA is TGCAGTGCTAGTTTAAGGGCTCTCGACGAGCAGTACTTC.

This rearrangement joins TRBV23-1 to TRBJ1-2; D not resolved. TRBV23-1 is identified as an open reading frame with a role that is uncertain. V dropped 0 bases and J dropped 4 bases, with 6 bases sitting between them. CDR3 length: 13 residues. CDR3 amino acids: CASSQSRVYGYTF. Here the CDR3 DNA reads TGCGCCAGCAGTCAATCGCGAGTCTATGGCTACACCTTC.

This clonotype was counted ten times or more. The chain uses TRBV7-2 and TRBJ1-2; the match to TRBD1 covers 11 bases. Germline V gene data show CDR1 as SGHTA and CDR2 as FQGNSA. The junction had 5 bases not matched to a gene; V was cut back by 2 bases and J by 3 bases. The CDR3 length is 16 residues. CDR3 nucleotides: TGTGCCAGCAGCTTATACCGGGACAGGGGGGACTATGGCTACACCTTC. Its translation: CASSLYRDRGDYGYTF.

This clonotype was detected ten times or more. This chain joins TRBV20-1 and TRBJ2-3, with D uncertain. In germline, CDR1 is DFQATT, CDR2 SNEGSKA (reference sequence). Trimming pared 0 bases from V and 0 bases from J, leaving 13 bases between. The CDR3 length is 16 residues. DNA of the CDR3: TGCAGTGCTAGAGACGAGAGGAAAGCTAGCACAGATACGCAGTATTTT. Translation gives CSARDERKASTDTQYF.

Worth noting for this clonotype: No conserved phenylalanine or tryptophan ends this CDR3, so it is likely a read error. This chain connects TRBV7-2 to TRBJ2-7; 9 bases fit TRBD1. Germline values: CDR1 SGHTA, CDR2 FQGNSA. J was trimmed by 6 bases and V by 6 bases; bases with no gene match: 6. The CDR3 runs 13 residues. The CDR3 sequence is CASSGTGRGEQYL. CDR3 sequence (DNA): TGTGCCAGCAGTGGGACAGGGCGCGGCGAGCAGTACCTC.

This rearrangement joins TRBV6-1 to TRBJ2-1, with D perhaps TRBD2 (6 bases). The V gene's germline CDR1 is MNHNS and CDR2 SASEGT. The CDR3 extends over 19 amino acids. Deletions cut 5 bases from V and 0 bases from J, with 23 bases between. As DNA, the CDR3 is TGTGCCAGCAGTACACTTGCGGGACGGGTTTTTAGCTCCTACAATGAGCAGTTCTTC. This translates into CASSTLAGRVFSSYNEQFF.

The chain employs TRBV29-1 and TRBJ1-1, with a weak D call TRBD1 (5 bases). This CDR3 has 11 residues. Germline loops: CDR1 SQVTM, CDR2 ANQGSEA. Trimming took 4 bases from V and 10 from J, leaving 13 bases between them. CDR3 sequence: CSVVYIGGAFF. CDR3 sequence (DNA): TGCAGCGTTGTTTACATTGGGGGAGCTTTCTTT.

The table lists this clonotype with a few counts. The gene calls are TRBV2 and TRBJ2-5, with 8 bases matching TRBD2. V lost 7 bases, J lost 5 bases, and 9 bases stayed unmatched. The CDR3 contains 14 residues. Germline V gene sequence: CDR1 SNHLY, CDR2 FYNNEI. CDR3 coding DNA: TGTGCCAGCAACGGGGGGGGGCGCTGGGAGACCCAGTACTTC. Protein sequence: CASNGGGRWETQYF.

In this sample, this clonotype turned up a few times. This chain links TRBV20-1 with TRBJ2-3, with 7 bases fitting TRBD2. V lost 5 bases to trimming and J lost 4 bases; unmatched junction nucleotides: 9. The germline gives CDR1 DFQATT, CDR2 SNEGSKA (reference sequence). CDR3 length: 14 amino acids. CDR3 DNA sequence: TGCAGTGCTTTTAACATGGGGAGGGCAGATACGCAGTATTTT. Protein sequence: CSAFNMGRADTQYF.

The V gene is TRBV7-8, the J gene TRBJ2-3; D gene uncertain. V shed 4 bases and J shed 1 base, with 9 bases lying between them. Germline V CDR1 and CDR2: SGHVS, FQNEAQ. The length of the CDR3 is 14 residues. This CDR3 is CASSYRLGTDTQYF. DNA for the CDR3: TGTGCCAGCAGCTACCGTCTAGGCACAGATACGCAGTATTTT.

This clonotype was seen only a few times. The rearrangement links TRBV18 to TRBJ2-5; D is uncertain. V gave up 2 bases and J gave up 5 bases, with 9 bases separating them. The CDR3 loop spans 13 amino acids. The germline gives CDR1 KGHSH, CDR2 LQKENI. The CDR3 nucleotides read TGTGCCAGCTCACCATTCAGCATGGAGACCCAGTACTTC. Translation: CASSPFSMETQYF.

The V call is TRBV9, the J call TRBJ2-7; D gene unclear. Germline V lookup: CDR1 SGDLS, CDR2 YYNGEE. This CDR3 region has 17 residues. V lost 5 bases and J lost 1, with 22 bases in between. In DNA form, the CDR3 reads TGTGCCAGCAGTCCCCGACTTCGGGCGGTGGGGTCCTACGAGCAGTACTTC. It encodes CASSPRLRAVGSYEQYF.

This chain links TRBV2 with TRBJ1-1; no reliable D call. From germline, CDR1 is SNHLY and CDR2 FYNNEI. The V end was cut by 1 base, the J end by 0 bases, with 3 bases between. The CDR3 totals 13 residues. The CDR3 DNA reads as TGTGCCAGCAGTGAAGAAGTGAACACTGAAGCTTTCTTT. As protein: CASSEEVNTEAFF.